This note documents a single TCR beta chain sequence. This receptor's antigen is unknown. It has no much larger one-base neighbor in the sample; base qualities were not kept. At one collaborating source in Seattle, patients were enrolled during active infection and were followed longitudinally through the course of disease. The collaborating institutions used their own protocols to collect whole blood in K2EDTA tubes. Collaborator samples were shipped for TCRbeta analysis as frozen whole blood, isolated PBMCs, or DNA extracted from either sample type. CDR1 and CDR2 (SNHLY, FYNNEI) derive from the germline V gene. V is reduced by 7 bases and J by 4 bases, leaving a spacing of 22 bases between them. Counted from cysteine to phenylalanine, this CDR3 has 16 amino acids. Kept here is only the CDR3 DNA, which spans 48 bases and is read in frame from base 1. TCRbeta CDR3 regions were amplified from genomic DNA using the immunoSEQ Assay, a bias-controlled multiplex PCR. Per the authors' processing: Within the assay, amplification of reference gene primers was used to estimate how many nucleated cells each sample contained. To quantify the absolute abundance of each unique TCRbeta CDR3 rearrangement, sequence reads were collapsed and filtered. For each sample, productive Simpson clonality was calculated by taking the square root of Simpson's diversity index across productive rearrangements. Here the immuneACCESS table is served through TCRdb, limited to in-frame sequences with V and J called. Missing clones are a known gap in these copies; in checked studies unresolved V genes cover under half, and the rest lacks a known reason. The V and J calls and clone size are taken from that table; D and trimming were inferred from the DNA. In this sample the table shows approximately 530,000 clones, roughly nine tenths of which occur a single time. The ten largest make up under 8.5% of the sample.

This record belongs to a study of blood T cell repertoires in COVID-19 (TCRdb year 2020). With regard to the full study: Collaborator samples came from the United States, Italy and Spain and covered acute and convalescent phases of COVID-19. The prospective study material was composed of cDNA or gDNA derived from T cells, B-cell-depleted T cells, or PBMCs. The sample metadata nearly always contained a de-identified subject ID, COVID-19 status, age in years and sex. Subjects who had been exposed to COVID-19, were actively infected with it, or had recovered from it provided the deeply sampled blood TCRbeta repertoires that made up the dataset. Where available, HLA class I and class II types were obtained from metadata supplied by the sample provider rather than from assay-based typing. Samples were obtained from the ongoing ImmuneRACE study (first 160 participants) and from about 1,300 subjects provided by 6 global collaborators. The repertoires were released in a freely available public database intended as a resource for research on the immune response to SARS-CoV-2. The study at large found these results: Clinical and demographic metadata were provided uncurated, with the amount varying by source and participant.

In this chain, TRBV2 is recombined with TRBJ2-5, with a weak D call of TRBD2 (5 bases match). Sequenced sample: peripheral blood. This clonotype originated in a woman between 45 and 60 years old with COVID-19, enrolled during active disease. The bases read TGTGCCAGCATTACCCGATTGACGGGGTGGGGAGAGACCCAGTACTTC. Its protein product is CASITRLTGWGETQYF. The variable domain in full, with residues beyond the CDR3 obtained from the reference TRBV2 and TRBJ2-5 genes, is EPEVTQTPSHQVTQMGQEVILRCVPISNHLYFYWYRQILGQKVEFLVSFYNNEISEKSEIFDDQFSVERPDGSNFTLKIRSTKLEDSAMYFCASITRLTGWGETQYFGPGTRLLVL.